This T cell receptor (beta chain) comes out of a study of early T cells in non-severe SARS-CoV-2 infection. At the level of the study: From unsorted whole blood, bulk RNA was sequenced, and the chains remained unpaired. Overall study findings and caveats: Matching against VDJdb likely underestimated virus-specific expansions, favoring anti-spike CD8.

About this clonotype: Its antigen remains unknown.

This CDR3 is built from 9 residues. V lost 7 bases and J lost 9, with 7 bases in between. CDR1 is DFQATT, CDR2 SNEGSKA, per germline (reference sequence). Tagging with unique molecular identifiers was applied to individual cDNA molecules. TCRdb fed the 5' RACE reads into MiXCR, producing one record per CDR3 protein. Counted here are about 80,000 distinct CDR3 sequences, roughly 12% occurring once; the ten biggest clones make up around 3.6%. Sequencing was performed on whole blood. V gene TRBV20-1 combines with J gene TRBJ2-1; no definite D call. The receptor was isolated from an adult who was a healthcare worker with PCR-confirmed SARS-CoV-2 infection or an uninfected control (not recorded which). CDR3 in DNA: TGCAGTGTAGGAACTGAGCAGTTCTTC. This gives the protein CSVGTEQFF.